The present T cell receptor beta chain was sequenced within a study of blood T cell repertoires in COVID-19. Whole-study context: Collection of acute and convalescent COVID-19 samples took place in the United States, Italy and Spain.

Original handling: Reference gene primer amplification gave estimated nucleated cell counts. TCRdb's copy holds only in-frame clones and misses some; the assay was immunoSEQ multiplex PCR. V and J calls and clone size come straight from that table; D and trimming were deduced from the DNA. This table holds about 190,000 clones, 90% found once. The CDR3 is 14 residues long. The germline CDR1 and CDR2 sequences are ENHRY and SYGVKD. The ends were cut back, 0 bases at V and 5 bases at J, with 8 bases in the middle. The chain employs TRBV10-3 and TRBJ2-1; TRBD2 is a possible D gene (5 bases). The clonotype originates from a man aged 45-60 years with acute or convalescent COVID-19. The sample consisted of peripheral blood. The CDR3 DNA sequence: TGTGCCATCAGTGAGTCTTTAGCGAACAATGAGCAGTTCTTC. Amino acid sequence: CAISESLANNEQFF.